The text below deals with one T cell receptor (beta chain). Its antigen is undetermined. The CDR3 runs to 14 residues. The V end lost 0 bases, the J end lost 3 bases, and 10 bases lay between the germline ends. Germline assignment: CDR1 SGHRS and CDR2 YFSETQ. This entry is derived from a study of cytomegalovirus exposure and HLA in healthy donors. Points from the study as a whole: Researchers left out some V segments, among them TRBV6-2 and TRBV6-3, as indistinguishable. Within a later analysis, the majority of CMV-associated TCR beta chains appeared HLA-restricted.

PCR amplification relied on 60 Vbeta primers (plus 13 Jbeta primers). Under the authors' procedure: In a later analysis, about 12 million of 65 million to 90 million unique beta chains occurred in at least two donors. Clones were read by immunoSEQ multiplex PCR, and TCRdb kept only the in-frame ones, dropping some. D and trimming were read from the DNA, whereas the V and J calls and clone size are those reported in that table. Here the sample spans fewer than 120,000 clones, 78% being singletons. Sequences were obtained from PBMCs. This chain links TRBV5-1 with TRBJ2-7, with D perhaps TRBD1 (5 bases). The receptor's source is a woman aged 25 to 39 in good health and CMV-seronegative. CDR3 DNA: TGCGCCAGCAGCTTGGCCACAGGACACTACGAGCAGTACTTC. This gives the protein CASSLATGHYEQYF.